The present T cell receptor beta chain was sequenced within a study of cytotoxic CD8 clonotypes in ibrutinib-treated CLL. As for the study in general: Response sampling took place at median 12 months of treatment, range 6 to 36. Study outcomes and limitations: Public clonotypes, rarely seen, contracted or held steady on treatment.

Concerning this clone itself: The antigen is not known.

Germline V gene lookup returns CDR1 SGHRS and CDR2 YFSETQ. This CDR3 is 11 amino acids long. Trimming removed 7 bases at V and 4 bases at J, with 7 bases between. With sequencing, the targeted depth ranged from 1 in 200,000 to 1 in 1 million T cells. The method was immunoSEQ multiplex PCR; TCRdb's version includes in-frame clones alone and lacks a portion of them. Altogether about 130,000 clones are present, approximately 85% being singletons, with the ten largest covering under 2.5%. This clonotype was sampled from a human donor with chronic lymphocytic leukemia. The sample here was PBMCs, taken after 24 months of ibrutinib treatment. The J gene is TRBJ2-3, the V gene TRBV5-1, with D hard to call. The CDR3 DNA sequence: TGCGCCAGCCGAGGTTCAGATACGCAGTATTTT. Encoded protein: CASRGSDTQYF. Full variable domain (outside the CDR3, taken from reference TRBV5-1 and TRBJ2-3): KAGVTQTPRYLIKTRGQQVTLSCSPISGHRSVSWYQQTPGQGLQFLFEYFSETQRNKGNFPGRFSGRQFSNSRSEMNVSTLELGDSALYLCASRGSDTQYFGPGTRLTVL.